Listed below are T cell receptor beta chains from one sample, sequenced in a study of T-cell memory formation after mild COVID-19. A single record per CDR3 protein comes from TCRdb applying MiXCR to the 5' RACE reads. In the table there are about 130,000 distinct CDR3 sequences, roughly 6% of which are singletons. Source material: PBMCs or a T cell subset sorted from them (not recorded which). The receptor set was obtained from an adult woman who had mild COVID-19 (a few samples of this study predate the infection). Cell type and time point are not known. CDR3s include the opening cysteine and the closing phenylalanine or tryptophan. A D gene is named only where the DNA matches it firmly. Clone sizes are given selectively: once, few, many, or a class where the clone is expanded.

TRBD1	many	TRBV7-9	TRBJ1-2	TGTGCCAGCAGCTTGGACAGGGTGGATGGCTACACCTTC	CASSLDRVDGYTF
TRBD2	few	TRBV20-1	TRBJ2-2	TGCAGTGCTATTGGCGGGGGGTTTTACACCGGGGAGCTGTTTTTT	CSAIGGGFYTGELFF
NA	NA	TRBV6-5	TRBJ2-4	TGTGCCAGCAGTTACTTGGGGACCCAACGTCACATTCAGTACTTC	CASSYLGTQRHIQYF
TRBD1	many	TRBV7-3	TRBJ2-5	TGTGCCAGCAGCCTTCGGGACAGGGAAGGAGCCCAGTACTTC	CASSLRDREGAQYF
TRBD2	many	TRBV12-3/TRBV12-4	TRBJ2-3	TGTGCCAGCAGTTTGACTAGCGGGAAAATGGATACGCAGTATTTT	CASSLTSGKMDTQYF
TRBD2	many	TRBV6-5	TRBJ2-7	TGTGCCAGCAGTTACTCGACTAGCGGGAGGACTTCCTACGAGCAGTACTTC	CASSYSTSGRTSYEQYF
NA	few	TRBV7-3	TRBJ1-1	TGTGCCAGCAGCTACTCTCGGGACACTGAAGCTTTCTTT	CASSYSRDTEAFF
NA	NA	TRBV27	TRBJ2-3	TGTGCCAGCAGTTTGAGGGTTCCTAGCACAGATACGCAGTATTTT	CASSLRVPSTDTQYF
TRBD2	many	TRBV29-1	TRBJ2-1	TGCAGCGTGGCGGGAGGCCAATCCTACAATGAGCAGTTCTTC	CSVAGGQSYNEQFF
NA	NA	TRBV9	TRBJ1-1	TGTGCCAGCAGCGGCTGGGGCACTGAAGCTTTCTTT	CASSGWGTEAFF
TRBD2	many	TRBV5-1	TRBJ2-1	TGCGCCAGCAGCAATGCCGGGACTAGGATCTACAATGAGCAGTTCTTC	CASSNAGTRIYNEQFF
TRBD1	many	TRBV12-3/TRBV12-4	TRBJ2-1	TGTGCCAGCAGTTTAGGAGACAGGGCTGAGCAGTTCTTC	CASSLGDRAEQFF
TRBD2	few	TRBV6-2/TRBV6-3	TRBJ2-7	TGTGCCAGCAGTTACCCAACGGGACTAGCGGGAGTAAGCGAGCAGTACTTC	CASSYPTGLAGVSEQYF
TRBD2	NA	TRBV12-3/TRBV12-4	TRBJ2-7	TGTGCCAGCAGCCCCCAGACTAGCGGGGTCTACGAGCAGTACTTC	CASSPQTSGVYEQYF
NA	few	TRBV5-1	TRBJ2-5	TGCGCCAGCAGCTTGGCCCCCCCCAAAGAGACCCAGTACTTC	CASSLAPPKETQYF
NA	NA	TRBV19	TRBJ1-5	TGTGCCAGTAGTATAGTTCTGTTGAGGACAGCAAATCAGCCCCAGCATTTT	CASSIVLLRTANQPQHF
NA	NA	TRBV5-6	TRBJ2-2	TGTGCCAGCAGCTTAACCGATGAGCTGTTTTTT	CASSLTDELFF
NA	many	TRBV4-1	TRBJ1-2	TGCGCCAGCAGCCCCTCTCTAAGGGAAATTTATGGCTACACCTTC	CASSPSLREIYGYTF
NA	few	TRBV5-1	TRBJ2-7	TGCGCCAGCAGCTCGACCACCCTGGGCCAGGGGAAAGGGAGAAAGTACTTC	CASSSTTLGQGKGRKYF
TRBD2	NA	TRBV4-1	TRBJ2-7	TGCGCCAGCAGCCCGGGACTAGCGGGCCCCCGAATCCGGGAGCAGTACTTC	CASSPGLAGPRIREQYF
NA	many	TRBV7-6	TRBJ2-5	TGTGCCAGCAGCTTACTAGCGCACCAAGAGACCCAGTACTTC	CASSLLAHQETQYF
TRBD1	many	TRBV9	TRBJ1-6	TGTGCCAGCGGGACGGGACAGCTGGTCCCCTATAATTCACCCCTCCACTTT	CASGTGQLVPYNSPLHF
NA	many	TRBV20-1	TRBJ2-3	TGCAGTGCTAGAGGTCCCTACCTAGATACGCAGTATTTT	CSARGPYLDTQYF
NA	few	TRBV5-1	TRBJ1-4	TGCGCCAGCAGCTTTGTGGGGGGTGGAGAAAAACTGTTTTTT	CASSFVGGGEKLFF
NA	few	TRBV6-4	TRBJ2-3	TGTGCCAGCAGTGACCTCGCGAGGGGTACGCAGTATTTT	CASSDLARGTQYF
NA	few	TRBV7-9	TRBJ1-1	TGTGCCAGCAGCTCTCCTGGCAGAATGACCACTGAAGCTTTCTTT	CASSSPGRMTTEAFF
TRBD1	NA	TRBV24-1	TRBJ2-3	TGTGCCACCAGTGAATACAGGGGAGCAGATACGCAGTATTTT	CATSEYRGADTQYF
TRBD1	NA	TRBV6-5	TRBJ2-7	TGTGCCAGCAGACGACAGGGGGTTGCCTACGAGCAGTACTTC	CASRRQGVAYEQYF
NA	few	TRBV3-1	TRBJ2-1	TGTGCCAGCAGCCAAAACGGCAATGAGCAGTTCTTC	CASSQNGNEQFF
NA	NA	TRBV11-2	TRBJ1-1	TGTGCCAGCACCTTGAGGGGAACGAACACTGAAGCTTTCTTT	CASTLRGTNTEAFF
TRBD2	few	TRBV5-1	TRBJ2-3	TGCGCCAGCAGCTTGGAGCGGACGGGAGGTGATACGCAGTATTTT	CASSLERTGGDTQYF
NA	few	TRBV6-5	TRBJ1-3	TGTGCCAGCAGTAGGGAGCGTGGAAACACCATATATTTT	CASSRERGNTIYF
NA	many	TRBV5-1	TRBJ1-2	TGCGCCAGCAGCTCGGTTGGTTCGACCTATGGCTACACCTTC	CASSSVGSTYGYTF
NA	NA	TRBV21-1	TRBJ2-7	TGTGCCAGCAGCAAAAGAAGGCAGTACTTC	CASSKRRQYF
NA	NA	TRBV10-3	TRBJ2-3	TGTGCCATCAGCCCCGGGGATACGCAGTATTTT	CAISPGDTQYF
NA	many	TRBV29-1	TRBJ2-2	TGCAGCGTCCGGTTTAACACCGGGGAGCTGTTTTTT	CSVRFNTGELFF
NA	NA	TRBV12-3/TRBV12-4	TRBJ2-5	TGTGCCAGCAGCCCTGGGGGAGTAACCCAGTACTTC	CASSPGGVTQYF
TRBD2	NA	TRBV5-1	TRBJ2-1	TGCGCCAGCAGCCCCGGACTTGGACTAGCGGGAGACAATGAGCAGTTCTTC	CASSPGLGLAGDNEQFF
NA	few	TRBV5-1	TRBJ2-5	TGCGCCAGCAGCTTTTTCCAGCCAGTGCAAGAGACCCAGTACTTC	CASSFFQPVQETQYF
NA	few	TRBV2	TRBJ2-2	TGTGCCAGCAGTTACCGGGACATAAACACCGGGGAGCTGTTTTTT	CASSYRDINTGELFF
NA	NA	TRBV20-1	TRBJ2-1	TGCAGTGCGAGGATAGATAGACGGGAGCAGTTCTTC	CSARIDRREQFF
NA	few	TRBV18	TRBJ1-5	TGTGCCAGCTCACCGGGACAACGGGGCAATCAGCCCCAGCATTTT	CASSPGQRGNQPQHF
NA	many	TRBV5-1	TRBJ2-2	TGCGCCAGCACAGGGTCGGGGAACACCGGGGAGCTGTTTTTT	CASTGSGNTGELFF
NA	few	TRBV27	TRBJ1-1	TGTGCCAGCTTTGAAAAGGGTGAAGCTTTCTTT	CASFEKGEAFF
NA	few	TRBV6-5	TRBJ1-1	TGTGCCAGCAGTTATCTACAGGGGAACACTGAAGCTTTCTTT	CASSYLQGNTEAFF
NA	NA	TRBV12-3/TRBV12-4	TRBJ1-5	TGTGCCAGCAGGGCTATGCGGAGCAATCAGCCCCAGCATTTT	CASRAMRSNQPQHF
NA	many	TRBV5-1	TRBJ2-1	TGCGCCAGCAGCGAGCAAGGGAGGTCCTACAATGAGCAGTTCTTC	CASSEQGRSYNEQFF
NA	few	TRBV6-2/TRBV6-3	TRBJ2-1	TGTGCCAGCAGTTATCAGGGGTCCCCCTACAATGAGCAGTTCTTC	CASSYQGSPYNEQFF
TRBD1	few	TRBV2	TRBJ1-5	TGTGCCAGCAGTGAAAGGAGGGGGCATCAGCCCCAGCATTTT	CASSERRGHQPQHF
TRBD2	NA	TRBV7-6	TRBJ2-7	TGTGCCAGCAGCTTACGACGGGAGGGTGAGCAGTACTTC	CASSLRREGEQYF
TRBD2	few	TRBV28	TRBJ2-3	TGTGCCAGCAGCTCAAGGTGGGGTCCGGCTAGCGGGAGTTCAAGCACAGATACGCAGTATTTT	CASSSRWGPASGSSSTDTQYF
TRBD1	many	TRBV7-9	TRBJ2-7	TGTGCCAGCAGCTTAGTGGGACAGGGGGCGAGCTACGAGCAGTACTTC	CASSLVGQGASYEQYF
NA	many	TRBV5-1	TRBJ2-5	TGCGCCAGCAGCGAGAGGACAGACCAAGAGACCCAGTACTTC	CASSERTDQETQYF
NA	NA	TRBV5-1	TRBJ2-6	TGCGCCAGCAGCCTACCTCTCGCTGGGGCCAACGTCCTGACTTTC	CASSLPLAGANVLTF
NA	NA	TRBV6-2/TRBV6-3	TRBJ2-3	TGTGCCAGCAGGTCGGCAATTGGGTCCGATACGCAGTATTTT	CASRSAIGSDTQYF
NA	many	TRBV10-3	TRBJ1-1	TGTGCCATCTGCGATCGACTGGGTGAAGCTTTCTTT	CAICDRLGEAFF
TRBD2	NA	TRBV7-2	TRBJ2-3	TGTGCCAGCAGCTTAGATCGGGCGGGAGCTGCAGATACGCAGTATTTT	CASSLDRAGAADTQYF